One and the same sample provided the 9 T cell receptor beta chains below, sequenced in a study of identifying expanded T cells in peripheral blood. The method was immunoSEQ multiplex PCR; TCRdb's version includes in-frame clones alone and lacks a portion of them. This sample has about 53,000 clones; about four fifths occur once, and the top ten carry roughly a sixth. The sample taken for sequencing was blood. The receptors derive from a person between 18 and 75 years old in good health.

The CDR3 loop reads CASSQDLAGNYGYTF. CDR3 nucleotides: TGCGCCAGCAGCCAAGATCTTGCAGGGAACTATGGCTACACCTTC. This rearrangement joins TRBV4-1 to TRBJ1-2, with a possible D match to TRBD1 (5 bases). Trimming stripped 0 bases from V and 2 bases from J, with 10 bases between. Germline lookup yields CDR1 MGHRA and CDR2 YSYEKL. The CDR3 totals 15 residues.

The gene calls are TRBV28 and TRBJ2-7; TRBD2 aligns across 7 bases. Unmatched junction bases numbered 10, after V lost 6 bases and J lost 2 bases. The CDR3 has 15 amino acids. CDR1 MDHEN and CDR2 SYDVKM come from the germline V gene. In nucleotides, the CDR3 is TGTGCCAGCAGACGTGGCCTAGCGGTAGCCTACGAGCAGTACTTC. Encoded protein: CASRRGLAVAYEQYF.

The chain links TRBV7-3 to TRBJ2-3; perhaps TRBD1 as D (5 bases). V lost 3 bases, J lost 2 bases, and 6 bases lay in between. The CDR3 covers 13 residues. Germline values: CDR1 SGHTA, CDR2 FQGTGA. The CDR3 DNA reads TGTGCCAGCAGCTTCAGGGACACAGATACGCAGTATTTT. It is translated as CASSFRDTDTQYF. Together with reference TRBV7-3 and TRBJ2-3, the CDR3 gives the full variable domain: GAGVSQTPSNKVTEKGKYVELRCDPISGHTALYWYRQSLGQGPEFLIYFQGTGAADDSGLPNDRFFAVRPEGSVSTLKIQRTERGDSAVYLCASSFRDTDTQYFGPGTRLTVL.

This chain connects TRBV6-4 to TRBJ2-1; unclear D gene. The germline V and J ends were trimmed by 6 bases and 0 bases, with 12 bases remaining between them. Germline-derived CDR1 and CDR2 are MRHNA and SNTAGT. This CDR3 comprises 15 residues. The DNA of the CDR3 is TGTGCCAGCAGGAAAGCCGAAAGCTCCTACAATGAGCAGTTCTTC. Translated: CASRKAESSYNEQFF.

The V call is TRBV7-9, the J call TRBJ2-5, with D perhaps matching TRBD2 (6 bases). The germline V and J ends were trimmed by 3 bases and 5 bases, with 16 bases remaining between them. The CDR3 totals 15 residues. Germline V lookup: CDR1 SEHNR, CDR2 FQNEAQ (reference sequence). CDR3 DNA sequence: TGTGCCAGCAGCTTTGGGTCACGGGGGTTGGAGACCCAGTACTTC. Protein product: CASSFGSRGLETQYF.

The chain couples TRBV4-1 to TRBJ2-1, with 8 bases identical to TRBD2. Germline values: CDR1 MGHRA, CDR2 YSYEKL. The CDR3 extends over 21 amino acids. V was pared by 0 bases and J by 3 bases, with 19 bases of the junction left unmatched. The DNA for the CDR3 is TGCGCCAGCAGCCAAGAACGGGGCTTAGCGGGGCCCTCGGCAGGCTACAATGAGCAGTTCTTC. This translates into CASSQERGLAGPSAGYNEQFF.

This rearrangement joins TRBV5-1 to TRBJ1-1; TRBD1 matches 10 bases. This CDR3 has 21 residues. The V and J ends lost 0 bases and 0 bases, in that order; junction bases with no gene match: 17. The germline CDR1 and CDR2 sequences are SGHRS and YFSETQ. This CDR3 reads CASSLDKRGTGERGMNTEAFF. The CDR3 coding sequence is TGCGCCAGCAGCTTGGACAAGAGGGGGACAGGGGAAAGGGGTATGAACACTGAAGCTTTCTTT.

The CDR3 here is CASSLLGLAASRGWELFF. In nucleotides, the CDR3 is TGTGCCAGCAGCTTGCTGGGACTAGCGGCCTCGCGGGGGTGGGAGCTGTTTTTT. This chain links TRBV7-2 with TRBJ2-2; 11 bases map to TRBD2. The CDR3 runs 18 residues. CDR1 SGHTA and CDR2 FQGNSA come from the germline V gene. Trimming removed 3 bases from V and 9 bases from J; junction bases left unmatched: 15. The whole variable domain, remainder taken from reference TRBV7-2 and TRBJ2-2, is GAGVSQSPSNKVTEKGKDVELRCDPISGHTALYWYRQSLGQGLEFLIYFQGNSAPDKSGLPSDRFSAERTGGSVSTLTIQRTQQEDSAVYLCASSLLGLAASRGWELFFGEGSRLTVL.

This chain connects TRBV9 to TRBJ1-1; D is ambiguous. Germline values: CDR1 SGDLS, CDR2 YYNGEE. V was pared by 0 bases and J by 4 bases, with 13 bases between. The CDR3 is 15 residues long. Here the CDR3 DNA reads TGTGCCAGCAGCGTAGCGGGGTCAGGATCCACTGAAGCTTTCTTT. Its protein product is CASSVAGSGSTEAFF.